This T cell receptor (beta chain) was identified in a study of blood T cell repertoires in COVID-19. Across the study: Sites in the United States, Italy and Spain provided acute and convalescent COVID-19 samples. PBMCs, B-cell-depleted T cells, or T cells provided the cDNA or gDNA that made up the material.

Trimming at V came to 8 bases and at J to 2 bases, leaving 8 bases not matched to a gene. CDR3 length: 14 amino acids. Germline-derived CDR1 and CDR2 are ENHRY and SYGVKD. Authors' data handling: From reference gene primer amplification, estimates of nucleated cell counts were derived. Libraries were prepared by immunoSEQ multiplex PCR; TCRdb keeps only in-frame clonotypes and omits some of them. That table supplies the V and J calls and clone size; D and trimming were determined from the DNA. The top ten clones hold 5.1% of a sample with around 230,000 clones, 65% to 90% of them seen once. Enrollment of patients from Seattle took place during active infection, with longitudinal follow-up.

The chain joins TRBV10-3 to TRBJ2-5; TRBD2 matches 7 bases. The clonotype comes from a man aged 50 to 59 with COVID-19, enrolled during active disease. The sequencing input was peripheral blood. The CDR3 is CAIGVGGYQETQYF. For the CDR3, the DNA is TGTGCCATCGGGGTCGGGGGGTATCAAGAGACCCAGTACTTC.